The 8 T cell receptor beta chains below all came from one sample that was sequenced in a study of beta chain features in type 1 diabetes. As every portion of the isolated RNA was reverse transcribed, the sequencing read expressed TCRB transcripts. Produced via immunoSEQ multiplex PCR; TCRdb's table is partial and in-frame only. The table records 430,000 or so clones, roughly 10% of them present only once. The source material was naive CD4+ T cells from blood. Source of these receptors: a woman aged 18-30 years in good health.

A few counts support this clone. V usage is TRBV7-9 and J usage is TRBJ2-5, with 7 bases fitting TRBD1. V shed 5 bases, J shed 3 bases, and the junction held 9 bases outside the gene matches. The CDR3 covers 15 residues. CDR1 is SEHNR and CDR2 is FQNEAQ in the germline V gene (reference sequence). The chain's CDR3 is CASSLTGVGEETQYF. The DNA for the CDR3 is TGTGCCAGCAGCCTAACAGGGGTGGGTGAAGAGACCCAGTACTTC.

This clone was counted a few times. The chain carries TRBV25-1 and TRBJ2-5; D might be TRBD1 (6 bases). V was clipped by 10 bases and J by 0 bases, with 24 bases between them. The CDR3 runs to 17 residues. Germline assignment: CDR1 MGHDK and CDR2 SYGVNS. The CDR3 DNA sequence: TGTGCCACCGCCCCCGACCCCATAGGGGGATACCAAGAGACCCAGTACTTC. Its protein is CATAPDPIGGYQETQYF.

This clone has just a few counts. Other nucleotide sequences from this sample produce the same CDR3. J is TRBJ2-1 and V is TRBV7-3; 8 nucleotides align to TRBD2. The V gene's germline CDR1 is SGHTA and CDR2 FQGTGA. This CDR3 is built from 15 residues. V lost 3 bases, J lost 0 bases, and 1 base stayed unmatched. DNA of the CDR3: TGTGCCAGCAGCTTCACTAGCGGCTCCTACAATGAGCAGTTCTTC. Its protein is CASSFTSGSYNEQFF.

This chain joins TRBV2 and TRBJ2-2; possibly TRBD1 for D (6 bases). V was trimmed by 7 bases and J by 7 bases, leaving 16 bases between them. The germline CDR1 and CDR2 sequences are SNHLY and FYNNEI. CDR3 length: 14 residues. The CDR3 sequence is CASIRAGARGELFF. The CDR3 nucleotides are TGTGCCAGCATTAGAGCAGGGGCTCGCGGGGAGCTGTTTTTT.

For the CDR3, the DNA is TGTGCCAGCAGCTTGAGCAGGAAGACCCAGTACTTC. It is translated as CASSLSRKTQYF. The chain recombines TRBV5-6 with TRBJ2-5; D unclear. The CDR3 extends over 12 amino acids. CDR1 is SGHDT and CDR2 is YYEEEE in the germline V gene. The V gene lost 1 base and the J gene lost 6 bases, with 7 bases spanning the gap.

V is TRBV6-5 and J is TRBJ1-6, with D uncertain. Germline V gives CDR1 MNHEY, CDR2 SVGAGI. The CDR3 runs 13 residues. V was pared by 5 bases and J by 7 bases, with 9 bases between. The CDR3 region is CASSQNRNSPLHF. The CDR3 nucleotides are TGTGCCAGCAGTCAAAACAGAAATTCACCCCTCCACTTT.

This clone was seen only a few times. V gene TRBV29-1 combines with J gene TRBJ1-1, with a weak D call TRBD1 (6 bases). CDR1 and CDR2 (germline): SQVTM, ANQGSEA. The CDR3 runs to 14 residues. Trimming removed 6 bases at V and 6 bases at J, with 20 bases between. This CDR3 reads CSVLRQTRGPEAFF. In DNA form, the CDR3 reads TGCAGCGTCCTTCGACAGACGCGGGGGCCTGAAGCTTTCTTT.

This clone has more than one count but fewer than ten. CDR3 sequence (DNA): TGTGCCAGCAGCCCTCGGCGTAGCTGGCCCTACGAGCAGTACTTC. This codes for CASSPRRSWPYEQYF. This chain uses TRBV13 with TRBJ2-7; D call uncertain. Between the trimmed V and J ends, which lost 5 bases and 2 bases, there was a span of 16 bases. This CDR3 is 15 amino acids long. From germline, CDR1 is PRHDT and CDR2 FYEKMQ (reference sequence).